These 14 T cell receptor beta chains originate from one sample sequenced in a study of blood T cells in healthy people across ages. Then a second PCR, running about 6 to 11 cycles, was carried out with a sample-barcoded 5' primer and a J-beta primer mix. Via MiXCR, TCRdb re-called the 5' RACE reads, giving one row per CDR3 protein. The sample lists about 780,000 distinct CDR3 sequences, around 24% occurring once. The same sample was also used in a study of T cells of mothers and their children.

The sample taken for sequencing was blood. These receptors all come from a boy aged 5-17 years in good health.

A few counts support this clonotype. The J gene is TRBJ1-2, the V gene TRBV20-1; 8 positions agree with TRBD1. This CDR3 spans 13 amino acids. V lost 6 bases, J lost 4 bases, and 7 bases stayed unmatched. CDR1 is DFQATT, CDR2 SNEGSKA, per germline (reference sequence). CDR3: CSARTGKSYGYTF. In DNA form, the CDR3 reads TGCAGTGCGAGGACAGGGAAAAGCTATGGCTACACCTTC.

The CDR3 DNA reads TGCGCCAGCAGCGGAAGGACAGGGGTGGGTAGTTCACCCCTCCACTTT. Translation gives CASSGRTGVGSSPLHF. The chain recombines TRBV5-1 with TRBJ1-6; TRBD1 matches 9 bases. Germline V gives CDR1 SGHRS, CDR2 YFSETQ. The CDR3 contains 16 residues. The V gene end was trimmed by 4 bases and the J gene end by 9 bases; junction bases not matched to a gene: 11. Drawing the rest from reference TRBV5-1 and TRBJ1-6, the complete variable domain is KAGVTQTPRYLIKTRGQQVTLSCSPISGHRSVSWYQQTPGQGLQFLFEYFSETQRNKGNFPGRFSGRQFSNSRSEMNVSTLELGDSALYLCASSGRTGVGSSPLHFGNGTRLTVT.

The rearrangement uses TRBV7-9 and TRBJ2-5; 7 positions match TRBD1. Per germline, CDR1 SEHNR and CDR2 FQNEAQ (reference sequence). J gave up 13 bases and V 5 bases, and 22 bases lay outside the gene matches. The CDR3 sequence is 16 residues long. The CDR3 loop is CASSTMTGPKNGARYF. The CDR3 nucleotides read TGTGCCAGCAGCACCATGACAGGGCCTAAAAACGGAGCACGGTACTTC. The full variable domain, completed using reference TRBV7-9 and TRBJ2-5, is DTGVSQNPRHKITKRGQNVTFRCDPISEHNRLYWYRQTLGQGPEFLTYFQNEAQLEKSRLLSDRFSAERPKGSFSTLEIQRTEQGDSAMYLCASSTMTGPKNGARYFGPGTRLLVL.

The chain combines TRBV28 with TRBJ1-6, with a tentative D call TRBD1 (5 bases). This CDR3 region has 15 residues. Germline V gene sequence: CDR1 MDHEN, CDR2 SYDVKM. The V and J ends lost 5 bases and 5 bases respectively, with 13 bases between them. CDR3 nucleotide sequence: TGTGCCAGCAGTAACAGTGGGACCGATAATTCACCCCTCCACTTT. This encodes CASSNSGTDNSPLHF.

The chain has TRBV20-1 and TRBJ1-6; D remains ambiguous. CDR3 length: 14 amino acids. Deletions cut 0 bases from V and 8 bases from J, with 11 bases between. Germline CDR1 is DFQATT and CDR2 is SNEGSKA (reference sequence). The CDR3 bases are TGCAGTGCTAGAGATCCCCAGGCCGATTCACCCCTCCACTTT. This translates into CSARDPQADSPLHF.

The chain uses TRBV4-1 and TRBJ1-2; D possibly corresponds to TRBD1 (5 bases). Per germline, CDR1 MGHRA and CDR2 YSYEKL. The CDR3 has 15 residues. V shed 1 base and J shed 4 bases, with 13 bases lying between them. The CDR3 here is CASSQVSGRLYGYTF. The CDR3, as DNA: TGCGCCAGCAGCCAAGTGTCAGGGAGGCTCTATGGCTACACCTTC.

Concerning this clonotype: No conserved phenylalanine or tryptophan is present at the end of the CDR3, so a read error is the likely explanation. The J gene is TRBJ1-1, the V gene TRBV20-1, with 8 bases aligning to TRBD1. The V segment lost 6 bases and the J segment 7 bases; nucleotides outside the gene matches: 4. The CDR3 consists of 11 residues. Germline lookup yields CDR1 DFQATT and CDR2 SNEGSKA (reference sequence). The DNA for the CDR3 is TGCAGTGCCCGCGGACAGGGTGAAGCTTTCGTT. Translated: CSARGQGEAFV.

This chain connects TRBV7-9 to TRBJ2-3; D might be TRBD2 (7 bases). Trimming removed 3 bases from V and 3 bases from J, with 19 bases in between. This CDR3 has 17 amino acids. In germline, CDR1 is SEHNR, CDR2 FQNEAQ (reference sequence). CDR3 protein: CASSFPRGAGSTDTQYF. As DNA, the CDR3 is TGTGCCAGCAGCTTCCCTCGGGGGGCAGGGAGTACAGATACGCAGTATTTT.

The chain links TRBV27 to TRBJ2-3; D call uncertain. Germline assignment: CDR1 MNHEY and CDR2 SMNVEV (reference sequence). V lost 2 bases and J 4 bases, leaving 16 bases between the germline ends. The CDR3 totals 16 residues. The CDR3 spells CASSLRYRSWADTQYF. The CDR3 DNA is TGTGCCAGCAGTTTACGGTACAGATCCTGGGCAGATACGCAGTATTTT.

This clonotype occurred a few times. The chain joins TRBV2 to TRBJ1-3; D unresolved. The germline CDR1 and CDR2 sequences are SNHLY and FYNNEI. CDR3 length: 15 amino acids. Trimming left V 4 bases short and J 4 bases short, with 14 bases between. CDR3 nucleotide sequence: TGTGCCAGCAGTGGTCGGGTCCTCCGGGGAAACACCATATATTTT. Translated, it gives CASSGRVLRGNTIYF.

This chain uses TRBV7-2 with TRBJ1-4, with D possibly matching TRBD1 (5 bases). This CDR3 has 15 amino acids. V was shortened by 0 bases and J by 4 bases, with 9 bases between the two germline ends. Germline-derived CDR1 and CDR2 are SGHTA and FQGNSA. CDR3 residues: CASSLAGRINEKLFF. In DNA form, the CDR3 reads TGTGCCAGCAGCTTAGCGGGACGGATTAATGAAAAACTGTTTTTT.

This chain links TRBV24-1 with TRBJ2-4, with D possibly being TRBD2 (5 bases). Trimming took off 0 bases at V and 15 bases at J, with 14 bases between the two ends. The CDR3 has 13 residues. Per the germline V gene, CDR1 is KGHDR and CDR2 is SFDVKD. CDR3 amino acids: CATSDLPGLHWYF. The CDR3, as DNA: TGTGCCACCAGTGATTTGCCCGGACTTCATTGGTACTTC.

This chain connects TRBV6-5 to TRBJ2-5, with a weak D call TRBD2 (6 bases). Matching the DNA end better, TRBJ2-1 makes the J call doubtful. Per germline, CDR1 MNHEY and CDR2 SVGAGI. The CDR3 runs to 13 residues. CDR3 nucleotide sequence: TGTGCCAGCAGGACTAGTAGTTTCAATGAGCAGTTCTTC. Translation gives CASRTSSFNEQFF.

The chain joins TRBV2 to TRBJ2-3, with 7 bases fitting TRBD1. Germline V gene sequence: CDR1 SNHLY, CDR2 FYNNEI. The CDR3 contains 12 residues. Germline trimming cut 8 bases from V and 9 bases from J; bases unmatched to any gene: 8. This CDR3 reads CASGLRGQTQYF. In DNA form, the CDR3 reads TGTGCCAGCGGCCTACGGGGACAGACGCAGTATTTT.